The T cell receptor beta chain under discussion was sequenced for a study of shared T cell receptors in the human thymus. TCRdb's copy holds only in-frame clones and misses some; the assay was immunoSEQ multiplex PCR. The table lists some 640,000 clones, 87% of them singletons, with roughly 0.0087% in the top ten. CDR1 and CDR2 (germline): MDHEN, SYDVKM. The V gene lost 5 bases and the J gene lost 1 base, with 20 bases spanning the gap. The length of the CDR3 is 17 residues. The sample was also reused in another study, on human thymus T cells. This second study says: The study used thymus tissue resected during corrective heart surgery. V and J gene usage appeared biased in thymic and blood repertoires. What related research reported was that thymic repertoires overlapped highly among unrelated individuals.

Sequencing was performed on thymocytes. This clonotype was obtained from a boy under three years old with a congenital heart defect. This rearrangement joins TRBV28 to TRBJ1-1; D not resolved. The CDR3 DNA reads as TGTGCCAGCAGTCGAATTCCAGGTTCTAATGAGAACACTGAAGCTTTCTTT. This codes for CASSRIPGSNENTEAFF. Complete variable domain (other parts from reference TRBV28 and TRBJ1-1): DVKVTQSSRYLVKRTGEKVFLECVQDMDHENMFWYRQDPGLGLRLIYFSYDVKMKEKGDIPEGYSVSREKKERFSLILESASTNQTSMYLCASSRIPGSNENTEAFFGQGTRLTVV.